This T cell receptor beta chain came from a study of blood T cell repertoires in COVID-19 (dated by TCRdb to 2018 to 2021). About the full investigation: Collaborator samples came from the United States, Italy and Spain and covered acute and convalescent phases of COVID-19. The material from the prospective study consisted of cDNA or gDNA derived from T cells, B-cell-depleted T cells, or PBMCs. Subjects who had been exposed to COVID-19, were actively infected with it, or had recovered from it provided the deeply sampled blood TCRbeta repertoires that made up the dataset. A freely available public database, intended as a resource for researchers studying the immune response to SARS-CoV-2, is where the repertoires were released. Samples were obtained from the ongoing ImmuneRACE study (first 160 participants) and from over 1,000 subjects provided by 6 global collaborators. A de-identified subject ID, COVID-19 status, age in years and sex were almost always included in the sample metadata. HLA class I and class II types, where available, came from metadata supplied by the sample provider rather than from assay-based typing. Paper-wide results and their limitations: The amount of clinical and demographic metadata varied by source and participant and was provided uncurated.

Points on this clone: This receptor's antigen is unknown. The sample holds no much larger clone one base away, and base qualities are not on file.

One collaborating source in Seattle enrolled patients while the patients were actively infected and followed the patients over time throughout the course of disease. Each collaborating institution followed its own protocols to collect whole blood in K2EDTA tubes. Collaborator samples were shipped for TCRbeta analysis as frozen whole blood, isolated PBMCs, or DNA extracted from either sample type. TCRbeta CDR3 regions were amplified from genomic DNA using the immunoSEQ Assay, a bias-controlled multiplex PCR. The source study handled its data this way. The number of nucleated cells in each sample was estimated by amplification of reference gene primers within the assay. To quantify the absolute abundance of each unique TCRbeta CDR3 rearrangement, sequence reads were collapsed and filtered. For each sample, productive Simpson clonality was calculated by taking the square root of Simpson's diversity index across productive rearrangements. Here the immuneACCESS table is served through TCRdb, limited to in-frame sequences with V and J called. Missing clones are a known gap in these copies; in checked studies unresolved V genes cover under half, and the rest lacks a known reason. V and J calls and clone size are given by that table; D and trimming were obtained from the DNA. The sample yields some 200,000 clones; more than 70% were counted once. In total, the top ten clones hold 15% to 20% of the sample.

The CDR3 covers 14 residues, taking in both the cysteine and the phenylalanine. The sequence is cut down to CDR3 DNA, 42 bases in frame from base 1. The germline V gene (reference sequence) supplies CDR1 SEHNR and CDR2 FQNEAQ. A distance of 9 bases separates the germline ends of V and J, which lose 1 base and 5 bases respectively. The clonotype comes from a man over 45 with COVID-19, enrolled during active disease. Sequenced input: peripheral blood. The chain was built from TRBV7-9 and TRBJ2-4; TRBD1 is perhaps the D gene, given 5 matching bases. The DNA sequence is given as TGTGCCAGCAGCTTAGGGGGCAGTCAAAACATTCAGTACTTC. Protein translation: CASSLGGSQNIQYF.